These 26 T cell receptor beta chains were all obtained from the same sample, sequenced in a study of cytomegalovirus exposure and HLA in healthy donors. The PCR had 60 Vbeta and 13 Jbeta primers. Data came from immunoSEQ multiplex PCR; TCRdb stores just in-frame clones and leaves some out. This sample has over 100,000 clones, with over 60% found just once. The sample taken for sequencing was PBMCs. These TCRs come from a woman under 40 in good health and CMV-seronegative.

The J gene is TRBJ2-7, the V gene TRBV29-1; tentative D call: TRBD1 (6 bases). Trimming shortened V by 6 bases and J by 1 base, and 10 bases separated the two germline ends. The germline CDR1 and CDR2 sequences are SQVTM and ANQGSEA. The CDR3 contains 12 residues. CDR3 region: CSVTTGSYEQYF. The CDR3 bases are TGCAGCGTCACCACAGGGTCCTACGAGCAGTACTTC.

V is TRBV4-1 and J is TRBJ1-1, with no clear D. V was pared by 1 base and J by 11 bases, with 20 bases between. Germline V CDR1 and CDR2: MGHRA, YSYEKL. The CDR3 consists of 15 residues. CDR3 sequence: CASSQVFGERYSAFF. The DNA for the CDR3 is TGCGCCAGCAGCCAAGTATTCGGGGAACGTTATTCTGCTTTCTTT.

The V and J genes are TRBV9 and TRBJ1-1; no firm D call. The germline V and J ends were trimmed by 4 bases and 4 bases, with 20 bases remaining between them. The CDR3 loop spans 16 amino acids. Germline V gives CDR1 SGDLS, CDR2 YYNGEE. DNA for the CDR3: TGTGCCAGCAGCCCCTCGGGCCCCAAGGAGGGCACTGAAGCTTTCTTT. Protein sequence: CASSPSGPKEGTEAFF.

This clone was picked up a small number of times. CDR3 residues: CASSSGQSYEQYF. In nucleotides, the CDR3 is TGTGCCAGCAGCTCGGGACAGTCCTACGAGCAGTACTTC. The chain recombines TRBV13 with TRBJ2-7, with 7 bases fitting TRBD1. The J segment lost 1 base and the V segment lost 4 bases, leaving 1 base of the junction unmatched. Germline assignment: CDR1 PRHDT and CDR2 FYEKMQ (reference sequence). CDR3 length equals 13 residues.

CDR3 in DNA: TGTGCCAGCAGGCCTCGGACAGGGATGAACACTGAAGCTTTCTTT. It specifies CASRPRTGMNTEAFF. The rearrangement joins TRBV2 to TRBJ1-1; 8 bases are shared with TRBD1. From germline, CDR1 is SNHLY and CDR2 FYNNEI. V gave up 6 bases and J gave up 0 bases; unmatched junction bases: 6. The CDR3 covers 15 residues.

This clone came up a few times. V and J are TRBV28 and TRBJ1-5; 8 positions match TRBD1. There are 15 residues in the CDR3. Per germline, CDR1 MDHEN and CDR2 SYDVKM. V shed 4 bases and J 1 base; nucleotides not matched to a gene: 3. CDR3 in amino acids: CASSSHRGSNQPQHF. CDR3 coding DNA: TGTGCCAGCAGTTCTCACAGGGGGAGCAATCAGCCCCAGCATTTT.

The CDR3 sequence is CASSSTGASYNEQFF. The CDR3 nucleotides read TGCGCCAGCAGCTCCACAGGGGCCTCCTACAATGAGCAGTTCTTC. The chain carries TRBV5-1 and TRBJ2-1; 7 bases align to TRBD1. V gave up 3 bases and J gave up 0 bases; unmatched junction bases: 3. The CDR3 is 15 amino acids. Germline loops: CDR1 SGHRS, CDR2 YFSETQ.

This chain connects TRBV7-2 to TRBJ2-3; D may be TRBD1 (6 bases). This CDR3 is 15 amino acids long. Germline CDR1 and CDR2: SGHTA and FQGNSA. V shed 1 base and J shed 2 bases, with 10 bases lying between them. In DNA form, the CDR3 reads TGTGCCAGCAGCTTAGTCCGGACAGACACAGATACGCAGTATTTT. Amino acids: CASSLVRTDTDTQYF.

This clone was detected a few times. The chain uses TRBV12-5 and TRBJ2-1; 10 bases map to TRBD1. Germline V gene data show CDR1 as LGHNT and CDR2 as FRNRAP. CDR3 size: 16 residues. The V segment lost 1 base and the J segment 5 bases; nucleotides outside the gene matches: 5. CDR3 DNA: TGTGCTAGTGGTTTGGGGGACAGGGGTGTCAACAATGAGCAGTTCTTC. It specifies CASGLGDRGVNNEQFF.

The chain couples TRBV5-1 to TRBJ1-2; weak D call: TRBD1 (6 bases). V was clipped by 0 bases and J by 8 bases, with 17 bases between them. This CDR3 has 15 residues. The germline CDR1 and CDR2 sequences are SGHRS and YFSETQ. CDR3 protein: CASSLASGTSMGYTF. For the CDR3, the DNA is TGCGCCAGCAGCTTGGCTTCCGGGACATCTATGGGCTACACCTTC. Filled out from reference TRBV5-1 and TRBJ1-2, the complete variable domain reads KAGVTQTPRYLIKTRGQQVTLSCSPISGHRSVSWYQQTPGQGLQFLFEYFSETQRNKGNFPGRFSGRQFSNSRSEMNVSTLELGDSALYLCASSLASGTSMGYTFGSGTRLTVV.

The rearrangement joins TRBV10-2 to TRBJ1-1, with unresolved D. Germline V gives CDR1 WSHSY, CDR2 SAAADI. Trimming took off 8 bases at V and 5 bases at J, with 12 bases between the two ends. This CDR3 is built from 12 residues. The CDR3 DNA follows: TGCGCCAGCTCGCCCGGGAAAACTGAAGCTTTCTTT. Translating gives CASSPGKTEAFF.

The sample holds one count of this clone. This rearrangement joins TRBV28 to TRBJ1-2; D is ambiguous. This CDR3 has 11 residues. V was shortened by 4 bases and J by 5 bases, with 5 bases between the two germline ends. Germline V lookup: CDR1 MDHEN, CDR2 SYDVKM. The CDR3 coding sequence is TGTGCCAGCAGTTCGGAGTATGGCTACACCTTC. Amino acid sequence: CASSSEYGYTF.

Here the CDR3 reads CASSLGGTSEETQYF. The CDR3 nucleotides read TGCGCCAGCAGCTTGGGAGGGACTAGCGAAGAGACCCAGTACTTC. V is TRBV5-1 and J is TRBJ2-5, with 10 bases matching TRBD2. The CDR3 consists of 15 residues. V trimming: 0 bases; J trimming: 3 bases; junction bases outside the gene matches: 2. CDR1 is SGHRS, CDR2 YFSETQ, per germline. The full variable domain, with the rest looked up from reference TRBV5-1 and TRBJ2-5, is KAGVTQTPRYLIKTRGQQVTLSCSPISGHRSVSWYQQTPGQGLQFLFEYFSETQRNKGNFPGRFSGRQFSNSRSEMNVSTLELGDSALYLCASSLGGTSEETQYFGPGTRLLVL.

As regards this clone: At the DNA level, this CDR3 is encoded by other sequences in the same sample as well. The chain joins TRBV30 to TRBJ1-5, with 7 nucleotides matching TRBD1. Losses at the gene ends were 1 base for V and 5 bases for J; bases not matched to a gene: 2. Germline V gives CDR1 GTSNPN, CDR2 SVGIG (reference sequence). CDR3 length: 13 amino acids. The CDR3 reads CAWSGQGDQPQHF. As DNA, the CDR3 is TGTGCCTGGAGTGGACAGGGTGATCAGCCCCAGCATTTT. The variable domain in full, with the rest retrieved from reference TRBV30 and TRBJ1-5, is SQTIHQWPATLVQPVGSPLSLECTVEGTSNPNLYWYRQAAGRGLQLLFYSVGIGQISSEVPQNLSASRPQDRQFILSSKKLLLSDSGFYLCAWSGQGDQPQHFGDGTRLSIL.

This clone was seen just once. CDR3 region: CASSGGDRDGGELFF. In DNA, the CDR3 is TGCGCCAGCAGCGGGGGGGACAGGGACGGCGGGGAGCTGTTTTTT. The rearrangement joins TRBV5-1 to TRBJ2-2, with 9 bases matching TRBD1. After removal of 4 bases from V and 7 bases from J, the junction contained 8 bases not matched to a gene. The V gene's germline CDR1 is SGHRS and CDR2 YFSETQ. The CDR3 has 15 amino acids.

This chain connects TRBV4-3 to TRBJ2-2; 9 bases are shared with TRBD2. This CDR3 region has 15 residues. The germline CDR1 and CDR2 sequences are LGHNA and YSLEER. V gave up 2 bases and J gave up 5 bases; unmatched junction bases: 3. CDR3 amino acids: CASSQSLAGTGELFF. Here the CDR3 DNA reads TGCGCCAGCAGCCAATCCCTAGCGGGAACCGGGGAGCTGTTTTTT.

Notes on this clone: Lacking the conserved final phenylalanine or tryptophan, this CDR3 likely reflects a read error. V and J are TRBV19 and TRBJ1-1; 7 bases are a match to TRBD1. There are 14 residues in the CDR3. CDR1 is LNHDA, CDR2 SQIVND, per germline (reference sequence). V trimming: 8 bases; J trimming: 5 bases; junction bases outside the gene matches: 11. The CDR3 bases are TGTGCCAGTGCCCCCGACAGGGAATGGACTGAAGCTTTCCTT. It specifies CASAPDREWTEAFL.

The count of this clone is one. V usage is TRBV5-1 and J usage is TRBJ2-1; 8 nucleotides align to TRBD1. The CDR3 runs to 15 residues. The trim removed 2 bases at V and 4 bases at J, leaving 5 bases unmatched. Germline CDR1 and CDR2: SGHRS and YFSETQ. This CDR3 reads CASSFDRGRYNEQFF. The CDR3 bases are TGCGCCAGCAGCTTTGACAGGGGAAGGTACAATGAGCAGTTCTTC. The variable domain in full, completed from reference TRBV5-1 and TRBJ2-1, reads KAGVTQTPRYLIKTRGQQVTLSCSPISGHRSVSWYQQTPGQGLQFLFEYFSETQRNKGNFPGRFSGRQFSNSRSEMNVSTLELGDSALYLCASSFDRGRYNEQFFGPGTRLTVL.

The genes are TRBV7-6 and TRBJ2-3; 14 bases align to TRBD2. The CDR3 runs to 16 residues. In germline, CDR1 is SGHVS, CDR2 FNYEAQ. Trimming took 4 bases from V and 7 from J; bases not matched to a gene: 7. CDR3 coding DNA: TGTGCCAGCAGCTCCTCCTGGACTAGCGGGAGGAATACGCAGTATTTT. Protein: CASSSSWTSGRNTQYF.

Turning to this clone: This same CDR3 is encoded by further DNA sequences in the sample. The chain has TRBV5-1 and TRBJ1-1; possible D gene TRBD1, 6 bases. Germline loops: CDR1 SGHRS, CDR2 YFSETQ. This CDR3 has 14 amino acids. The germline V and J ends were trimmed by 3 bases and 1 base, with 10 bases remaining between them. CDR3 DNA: TGCGCCAGCAGCTCGGGGGGACAGAACACTGAAGCTTTCTTT. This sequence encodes CASSSGGQNTEAFF.

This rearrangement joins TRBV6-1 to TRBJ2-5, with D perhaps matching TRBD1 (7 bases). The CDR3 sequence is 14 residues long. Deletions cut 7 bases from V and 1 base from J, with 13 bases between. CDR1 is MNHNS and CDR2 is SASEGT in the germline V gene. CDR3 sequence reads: CASTPGDSQETQYF. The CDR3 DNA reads TGTGCCAGCACCCCGGGGGACAGCCAAGAGACCCAGTACTTC.

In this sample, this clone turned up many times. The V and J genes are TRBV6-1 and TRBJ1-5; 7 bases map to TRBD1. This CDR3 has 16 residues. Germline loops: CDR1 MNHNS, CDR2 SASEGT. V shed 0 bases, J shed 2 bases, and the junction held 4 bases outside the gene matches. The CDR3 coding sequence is TGTGCCAGCAGTGAAGCGGAAGGACAGGGCAATCAGCCCCAGCATTTT. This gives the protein CASSEAEGQGNQPQHF.

The CDR3 bases are TGTGCCAGTGGGCAGGGCATGACGGGCAACACTGAAGCTTTCTTT. This sequence encodes CASGQGMTGNTEAFF. The genes are TRBV7-9 and TRBJ1-1; the D gene is possibly TRBD1 (5 bases). Germline-derived CDR1 and CDR2 are SEHNR and FQNEAQ (reference sequence). Trimming removed 9 bases at V and 2 bases at J, with 19 bases between. This CDR3 has 15 residues.

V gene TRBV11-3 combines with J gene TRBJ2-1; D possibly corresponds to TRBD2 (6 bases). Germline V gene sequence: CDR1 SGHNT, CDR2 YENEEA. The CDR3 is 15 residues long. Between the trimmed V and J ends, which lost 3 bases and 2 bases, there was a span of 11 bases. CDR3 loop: CASSFGGVAYNEQFF. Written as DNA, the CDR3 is TGTGCCAGCAGCTTCGGGGGAGTTGCCTACAATGAGCAGTTCTTC.

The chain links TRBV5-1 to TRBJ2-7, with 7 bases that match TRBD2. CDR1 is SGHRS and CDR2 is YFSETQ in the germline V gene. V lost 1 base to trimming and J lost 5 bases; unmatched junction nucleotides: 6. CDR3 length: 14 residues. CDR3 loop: CASSLSPAGNEQYF. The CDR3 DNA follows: TGCGCCAGCAGCTTGTCACCAGCGGGGAACGAGCAGTACTTC.

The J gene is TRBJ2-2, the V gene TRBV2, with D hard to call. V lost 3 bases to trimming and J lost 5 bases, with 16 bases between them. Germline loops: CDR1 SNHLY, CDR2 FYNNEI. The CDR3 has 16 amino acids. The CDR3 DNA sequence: TGTGCCAGCAGTGATCGAGGCCCGACGTTTACCGGGGAGCTGTTTTTT. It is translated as CASSDRGPTFTGELFF.